What follows are 20 T cell receptor beta chains derived from one specimen sequenced in a study of control samples from healthy donors and cancer patients. TCRdb keeps only in-frame clones here, not all; method: immunoSEQ multiplex PCR. In the table there are 130,000 to 150,000 clones, 80% to 95% of which are singletons. The sample was blood. The receptors were gathered from a man younger than 30 in good health.

This chain joins TRBV19 and TRBJ1-2, with 9 bases fitting TRBD1. The CDR3 runs 17 residues. The V gene end was trimmed by 4 bases and the J gene end by 4 bases; junction bases not matched to a gene: 13. CDR1 and CDR2 (germline): LNHDA, SQIVND (reference sequence). The CDR3, as DNA: TGTGCCAGTAGTACTCCCGGGACAGGGCAGTCTAGCTATGGCTACACCTTC. Amino acid sequence: CASSTPGTGQSSYGYTF.

V and J are TRBV24-1 and TRBJ1-3, with D possibly TRBD1 on 6 matching bases. This CDR3 spans 17 amino acids. Deletions cut 4 bases from V and 0 bases from J, with 15 bases between. Germline V gives CDR1 KGHDR, CDR2 SFDVKD. As DNA, the CDR3 is TGTGCCACCAGTGACCATACGGGCAGGGGCTCTGGAAACACCATATATTTT. Translating it yields CATSDHTGRGSGNTIYF.

The chain combines TRBV3-1 (or the pseudogene TRBV3-2) with TRBJ1-5, with D uncertain. The germline V and J ends were trimmed by 5 bases and 3 bases, with 8 bases remaining between them. The CDR3 has 13 amino acids. Germline assignment: CDR1 LGHDT and CDR2 YNNKEL (reference sequence). CDR3 residues: CASSGVANQPQHF. In DNA, the CDR3 is TGTGCCAGCAGCGGGGTTGCCAATCAGCCCCAGCATTTT.

This rearrangement joins TRBV11-2 to TRBJ1-2; 8 bases agree with TRBD1. V shed 5 bases, J shed 5 bases, and the junction held 7 bases outside the gene matches. Germline V gene lookup returns CDR1 SGHAT and CDR2 FQNNGV. This CDR3 has 14 amino acids. Here the CDR3 DNA reads TGTGCCAGCAGCGGCGACAGGGGAGGGTATGGCTACACCTTC. Protein sequence: CASSGDRGGYGYTF.

A remark on this clone: The same CDR3 can be traced to other DNA sequences in this sample. This rearrangement joins TRBV4-2 to TRBJ2-7; D call uncertain. The CDR3 loop spans 12 amino acids. V was cut by 1 base and J by 4 bases, with 5 bases left in between. Germline V gene lookup returns CDR1 LGHNA and CDR2 YNFKEQ. The CDR3 is CASSQAGYEQYF. The CDR3 DNA sequence: TGTGCCAGCAGCCAAGCCGGATACGAGCAGTACTTC.

This sequence joins TRBV11-2 and TRBJ2-3; D unresolved. The V gene lost 1 base and the J gene lost 0 bases, with 14 bases spanning the gap. Germline-derived CDR1 and CDR2 are SGHAT and FQNNGV. This CDR3 contains 17 residues. CDR3 region: CASSLVRQASSTDTQYF. DNA for the CDR3: TGTGCCAGCAGCTTAGTACGCCAGGCCTCTAGCACAGATACGCAGTATTTT.

The chain is built from TRBV27 and TRBJ1-1, with D unclear. The CDR3 is 14 residues long. The V gene lost 8 bases and the J gene lost 1 base, with 14 bases spanning the gap. Per the germline V gene, CDR1 is MNHEY and CDR2 is SMNVEV (reference sequence). The CDR3 here is CASGQLSGNTEAFF. CDR3 DNA sequence: TGTGCCAGCGGTCAGTTATCAGGGAACACTGAAGCTTTCTTT.

V usage is TRBV4-2 and J usage is TRBJ1-5; weak D call: TRBD1 (5 bases). The V end was cut by 4 bases, the J end by 4 bases, with 8 bases between. The germline V gene encodes CDR1 LGHNA and CDR2 YNFKEQ. CDR3 length: 13 residues. The CDR3 region is CASSLQENQPQHF. CDR3 bases: TGTGCCAGCAGCCTACAGGAAAATCAGCCCCAGCATTTT.

This clone came up once. CDR3 region: CASSLSATYEQYF. As DNA, the CDR3 is TGTGCCAGCAGCTTAAGCGCGACCTACGAGCAGTACTTC. The J gene is TRBJ2-7, the V gene TRBV7-9; the D is unclear. V was trimmed by 2 bases and J by 2 bases, leaving 7 bases between them. The CDR3 extends over 13 amino acids. Germline values: CDR1 SEHNR, CDR2 FQNEAQ (reference sequence).

The rearrangement uses TRBV5-1 and TRBJ2-2; 8 bases fit TRBD2. Trimming removed 0 bases from V and 4 bases from J; junction bases left unmatched: 5. Germline values: CDR1 SGHRS, CDR2 YFSETQ. This CDR3 contains 16 residues. The CDR3 nucleotides are TGCGCCAGCAGCTTGGCCCTAGCGGGCGTCACCGGGGAGCTGTTTTTT. This encodes CASSLALAGVTGELFF.

The chain has TRBV6-5 and TRBJ2-5, with D perhaps TRBD1 or TRBD2 (5 bases each). Per the germline V gene, CDR1 is MNHEY and CDR2 is SVGAGI. The CDR3 consists of 16 residues. The V end lost 0 bases, the J end lost 4 bases, and 15 bases lay between the germline ends. The chain's CDR3 is CASSYSLAGAGETQYF. For the CDR3, the DNA is TGTGCCAGCAGTTACTCACTCGCCGGGGCAGGAGAGACCCAGTACTTC.

This clone was counted once. The V and J genes are TRBV28 and TRBJ1-1, with 8 bases matching TRBD1. Unmatched junction bases numbered 11, after V lost 6 bases and J lost 5 bases. In germline, CDR1 is MDHEN, CDR2 SYDVKM. The CDR3 extends over 15 amino acids. CDR3 DNA sequence: TGTGCCAGCAGCCCCTGGTTCAGGGGGCGGACTGAAGCTTTCTTT. The encoded protein is CASSPWFRGRTEAFF.

This clone has a single count. This sequence joins TRBV7-9 and TRBJ1-1, with D perhaps matching TRBD1 (6 bases). The V gene lost 1 base and the J gene lost 4 bases, with 10 bases spanning the gap. This CDR3 contains 14 residues. Germline loops: CDR1 SEHNR, CDR2 FQNEAQ (reference sequence). In nucleotides, the CDR3 is TGTGCCAGCAGCTTAGGGGGGCTGGGCACTGAAGCTTTCTTT. This gives the protein CASSLGGLGTEAFF. Using reference TRBV7-9 and TRBJ1-1 for the parts outside the CDR3, the full variable domain is DTGVSQNPRHKITKRGQNVTFRCDPISEHNRLYWYRQTLGQGPEFLTYFQNEAQLEKSRLLSDRFSAERPKGSFSTLEIQRTEQGDSAMYLCASSLGGLGTEAFFGQGTRLTVV.

This clone was counted between two and nine times. The rearrangement uses TRBV2 and TRBJ1-6, with a possible D match to TRBD1 (5 bases). Per germline, CDR1 SNHLY and CDR2 FYNNEI. The CDR3 has 15 amino acids. V lost 8 bases, J lost 0 bases, and 11 bases lay in between. CDR3 DNA sequence: TGTGCCAGCGGTCCGGGGGTCTCCTATAATTCACCCCTCCACTTT. Amino acid sequence: CASGPGVSYNSPLHF.

The chain has TRBV19 and TRBJ2-1; 7 nucleotides match TRBD2. Germline V gene lookup returns CDR1 LNHDA and CDR2 SQIVND (reference sequence). V dropped 5 bases and J dropped 0; count of bases not matched to a gene: 4. CDR3 length: 15 residues. CDR3 DNA: TGTGCCAGTAGTCCGACTAGCATCTCCTACAATGAGCAGTTCTTC. It specifies CASSPTSISYNEQFF.

The V and J genes are TRBV6-2 or TRBV6-3 and TRBJ1-1; 8 bases fit TRBD1. Germline CDR1 and CDR2: MNHEY and SVGEGT. The CDR3 extends over 14 amino acids. Trimming at V came to 5 bases and at J to 7 bases, leaving 9 bases not matched to a gene. DNA for the CDR3: TGTGCCAGCAGTAAGGACAGGGACCTACTTGAAGCTTTCTTT. This sequence encodes CASSKDRDLLEAFF.

The chain is built from TRBV13 and TRBJ2-1, with 11 bases identical to TRBD2. The CDR3 runs to 14 residues. The trim removed 2 bases at V and 9 bases at J, leaving 3 bases unmatched. Germline V lookup: CDR1 PRHDT, CDR2 FYEKMQ (reference sequence). CDR3 nucleotides: TGTGCCAGCAGCTTACAACTAGCGGGAGCTGAGCAGTTCTTC. Residues: CASSLQLAGAEQFF.

The V gene is TRBV9, the J gene TRBJ1-1; D remains unclear. Per the germline V gene, CDR1 is SGDLS and CDR2 is YYNGEE. V was shortened by 2 bases and J by 0 bases, with 2 bases between the two germline ends. The CDR3 totals 12 residues. DNA of the CDR3: TGTGCCAGCAGCGTGTTGAACACTGAAGCTTTCTTT. It specifies CASSVLNTEAFF.

The genes are TRBV10-1 and TRBJ1-4, with a possible D match to TRBD1 (5 bases). Germline loops: CDR1 WNHNN, CDR2 SYGVQD (reference sequence). V lost 7 bases and J lost 7, with 19 bases in between. The CDR3 is 15 residues long. The CDR3 reads CASNQGREVGEKLFF. The CDR3 DNA is TGCGCCAGCAATCAGGGACGAGAGGTCGGTGAAAAACTGTTTTTT.

The chain couples TRBV6-5 to TRBJ1-1; D is undetermined. This CDR3 spans 16 amino acids. V lost 1 base to trimming and J lost 1 base, with 13 bases between them. Germline values: CDR1 MNHEY, CDR2 SVGAGI. This CDR3 reads CASSYLNGLGNTEAFF. CDR3 coding DNA: TGTGCCAGCAGTTACTTGAACGGGCTTGGGAACACTGAAGCTTTCTTT.